This TCR beta chain comes out of a study of T cell responses to AZD1222 COVID-19 vaccine. Study results and limitations: Rises in breadth and depth of Spike-specific TCRs came after two AZD1222 doses.

This table comes from immunoSEQ multiplex PCR, and its TCRdb copy is limited to in-frame clones, with some not included. This sample has some 89,000 clones, with around 89% found just once. Note on this clone: Its cognate antigen is unknown.

The sequence was obtained from an adult in good health. Here the sequenced sample was peripheral blood, taken on day 0 of MenACWY control vaccination.

The CDR3 DNA is TGTGCCAGCAGCCCCGACAGGGAGCTGTACGAGCAGTACTTC. As protein: CASSPDRELYEQYF. V and J are TRBV9 and TRBJ2-7; 7 nucleotides match TRBD1. Germline V gene data show CDR1 as SGDLS and CDR2 as YYNGEE. Trimming took 4 bases from V and 4 from J; bases not matched to a gene: 8. The CDR3 covers 14 residues.